What follows is one TCR beta chain and its context. This specimen comes from a study of T-cell reconstitution after alpha-beta-depleted transplantation in children. The CDR3 totals 13 residues. V shed 10 bases and J 5 bases; nucleotides not matched to a gene: 5. During its preparation, the TCRbeta library received unique molecular identifiers. From the PCR reads, TCRdb called clonotypes with MiXCR, one entry per CDR3 protein. The profile covers about 610,000 distinct CDR3 sequences, with about 10% appearing a single time and 4% taken by the ten largest. The source is a human donor who donated a stem cell graft to a child with acute myeloid leukemia. The specimen was PBMCs from the stem cell graft donor, collected from the stem cell graft. This chain links TRBV12-3 or TRBV12-4 with TRBJ2-2; 9 nucleotides line up with TRBD1. In nucleotides, the CDR3 is TGTGCCACCGGACAGGGGCAGACCGGGGAGCTGTTTTTT. Its protein is CATGQGQTGELFF.